This T cell receptor beta chain was profiled in a study of blood T cell repertoires in COVID-19. Study-wide context: PBMCs, B-cell-depleted T cells, or T cells provided the cDNA or gDNA that made up the material.

This clone was seen once. Produced via immunoSEQ multiplex PCR; TCRdb's table is partial and in-frame only. This repertoire shows approximately 100,000 clones, more than 75% found once; its top ten account for under 14%. The CDR3 has 14 residues. V shed 0 bases and J shed 1 base, with 7 bases lying between them. Germline assignment: CDR1 SGHDT and CDR2 YYEEEE. Specimen: peripheral blood. The V gene is TRBV5-6, the J gene TRBJ2-5; maybe TRBD2 (5 bases). The origin of this receptor is a woman aged 25 to 39 with acute or convalescent COVID-19. CDR3: CASSLGGLQETQYF. CDR3 sequence (DNA): TGTGCCAGCAGCTTGGGCGGGCTCCAAGAGACCCAGTACTTC.